The rows below give T cell receptor beta chains drawn from one sample of a study of blood T cell repertoires in COVID-19. Some clones are missing from TCRdb's copy, which holds only in-frame ones; the method was immunoSEQ multiplex PCR. The sample carries 350,000 or so clones, 80% to 90% recorded once. Sequenced sample: peripheral blood. The receptors come from a woman in her twenties or thirties with COVID-19, enrolled during active disease. Each CDR3 is given with its conserved first and last residue. Fields, in order: V gene, J gene, clone size, D gene, CDR3 protein, CDR3 DNA. A D gene is named only where the DNA matches it firmly. Clone size is stated in some rows and not others, as once, few, many or a class when expanded.

>TRBV15|TRBJ2-2|few|-
CATSSAAVTGELFF
TGTGCCACCAGCAGTGCGGCCGTCACCGGGGAGCTGTTTTTT
>TRBV18|TRBJ2-5|-|TRBD1
CASSPTRDSFQETQYF
TGTGCCAGCTCACCTACCCGGGACAGCTTCCAAGAGACCCAGTACTTC
>TRBV6-2/TRBV6-3|TRBJ2-1|few|TRBD2
CASSYSLSTSEYNEQFF
TGTGCCAGCAGTTACTCGTTAAGCACTAGCGAATACAATGAGCAGTTCTTC
>TRBV7-3|TRBJ2-3|-|-
CASSPKPTGKETQYF
TGTGCCAGCAGCCCCAAGCCGACAGGCAAGGAGACGCAGTATTTT
>TRBV10-3|TRBJ1-6|-|-
CAISEPRGSNSPLHF
TGTGCCATCAGTGAGCCTCGGGGAAGTAATTCACCCCTCCACTTT
>TRBV6-5|TRBJ2-2|-|TRBD2
CASRTRRDTGELFF
TGTGCCAGCCGGACTAGAAGAGACACCGGGGAGCTGTTTTTT
>TRBV13|TRBJ1-4|-|-
CASSQGQSDEKLFF
TGTGCCAGCAGCCAAGGACAGTCGGATGAAAAACTGTTTTTT
>TRBV7-3|TRBJ2-2|-|TRBD2
CASSSLAGGPGGPNTGELFF
TGTGCCAGCAGCTCACTAGCGGGAGGGCCGGGGGGTCCGAACACCGGGGAGCTGTTTTTT
>TRBV2|TRBJ1-4|-|-
CASSESRSNEKLFF
TGTGCCAGCAGTGAATCACGGTCTAATGAAAAACTGTTTTTT
>TRBV25-1|TRBJ2-2|-|TRBD1
CASSAWTGAATGELFF
TGTGCCAGCAGTGCCTGGACAGGGGCGGCCACCGGGGAGCTGTTTTTT
>TRBV12-1|TRBJ2-7|-|-
CASSWGRIKEGEQYF
TGTGCCAGCAGCTGGGGGAGGATAAAAGAGGGCGAGCAGTACTTC
>TRBV28|TRBJ2-7|once|-
CASTQTRGGLSYEQYF
TGTGCCAGCACCCAAACGCGGGGCGGACTCTCCTACGAGCAGTACTTC